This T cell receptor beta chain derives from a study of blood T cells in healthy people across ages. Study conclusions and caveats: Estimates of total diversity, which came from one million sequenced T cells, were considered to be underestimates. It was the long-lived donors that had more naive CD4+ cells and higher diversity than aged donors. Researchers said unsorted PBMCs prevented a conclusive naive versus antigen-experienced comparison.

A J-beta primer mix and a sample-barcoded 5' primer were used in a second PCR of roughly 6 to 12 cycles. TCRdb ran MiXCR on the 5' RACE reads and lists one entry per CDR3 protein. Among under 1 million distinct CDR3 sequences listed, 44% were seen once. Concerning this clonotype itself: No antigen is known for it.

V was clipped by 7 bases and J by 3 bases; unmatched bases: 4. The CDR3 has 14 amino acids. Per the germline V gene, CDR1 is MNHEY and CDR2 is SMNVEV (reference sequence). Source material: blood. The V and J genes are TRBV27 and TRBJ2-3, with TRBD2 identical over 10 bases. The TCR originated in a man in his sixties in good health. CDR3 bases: TGTGCCAGCACCCTGGGACTAGCGACAGATACGCAGTATTTT. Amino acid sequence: CASTLGLATDTQYF.